This T cell receptor (beta chain) was recorded in a study of blood T cell repertoires in COVID-19. Study context: Samples of COVID-19 (acute and convalescent) were obtained from the United States, Italy and Spain.

Participants spanned ages roughly 18 to 90 years and resided in over 20 US areas. Germline-derived CDR1 and CDR2 are SGHRS and YFSETQ. The CDR3 covers 15 residues. J gave up 2 bases and V 1 base, and 5 bases lay outside the gene matches. Original processing notes: Estimation of nucleated cell counts was performed using reference gene primer amplification. Only in-frame clones appear in the TCRdb table, and some are missing; sequencing was by immunoSEQ multiplex PCR. The V and J calls and the clone size are those of that table, but D and trimming were determined from the DNA. The sample contains about 150,000 clones, 70% to 90% of which appear only once.

Material: PBMCs or T cells enriched from blood (not recorded which). The V call is TRBV5-1, the J call TRBJ1-2; 7 bases are a match to TRBD1. The sequence was obtained from a woman aged 40 to 50 who had recovered from COVID-19. The CDR3 sequence is CASSLPGGQNYGYTF. The CDR3 DNA is TGCGCCAGCAGCTTGCCCGGGGGACAGAACTATGGCTACACCTTC.